This T cell receptor beta chain was obtained from a study of beta chain features in type 1 diabetes. Sequenced material consisted of expressed TCRB transcripts (all of the isolated RNA was reverse transcribed). An average near 3.57 million reads came from naive, central memory and regulatory T cell samples. Only in-frame clones appear in the TCRdb table, and some are missing; sequencing was by immunoSEQ multiplex PCR. The sample holds about 140,000 clones, 6.5% to 8.5% seen once. The CDR3 length is 14 residues. V was trimmed by 7 bases and J by 4 bases, leaving 14 bases between them. Germline V CDR1 and CDR2: ENHRY, SYGVKD.

This TCR derives from a woman aged 25 to 39 in good health. The V gene is TRBV10-3, the J gene TRBJ2-1; possibly TRBD1 for D (6 bases). Sample: central memory CD4+ T cells from blood. The CDR3: CAIKGQGKYNEQFF. CDR3 nucleotides: TGTGCCATCAAGGGGCAGGGGAAGTACAATGAGCAGTTCTTC.